Listed here are 5 T cell receptor beta chains from one sample, sequenced in a study of shared clonotypes between healthy human individuals. The repertoire was sequenced with immunoSEQ multiplex PCR; TCRdb's copy has only in-frame clones and lacks some. The table lists 530,000 or so clones, about three quarters of them singletons. The material sequenced was PBMCs. These receptors all come from a woman in her thirties or forties in good health. Some clones in this sample may be carry-over from other donors' samples.

This clone occurred once. The chain uses TRBV2 and TRBJ2-2; 9 positions agree with TRBD2. CDR1 is SNHLY, CDR2 FYNNEI, per germline. This CDR3 is 17 amino acids long. V trimming: 1 base; J trimming: 6 bases; junction bases outside the gene matches: 9. In DNA form, the CDR3 reads TGTGCCAGCAGTGAAGGTGCGGGAGGGGCCTTCGCCGGGGAGCTGTTTTTT. It is translated as CASSEGAGGAFAGELFF. The variable domain in full, with the rest retrieved from reference TRBV2 and TRBJ2-2, is EPEVTQTPSHQVTQMGQEVILRCVPISNHLYFYWYRQILGQKVEFLVSFYNNEISEKSEIFDDQFSVERPDGSNFTLKIRSTKLEDSAMYFCASSEGAGGAFAGELFFGEGSRLTVL.

CDR3: CASSETAPLNYGYTF. The CDR3 coding sequence is TGTGCCAGTAGTGAGACAGCACCTTTAAACTATGGCTACACCTTC. The chain employs TRBV19 and TRBJ1-2; weak D call: TRBD1 (5 bases). From germline, CDR1 is LNHDA and CDR2 SQIVND (reference sequence). The CDR3 extends over 15 amino acids. V shed 5 bases and J shed 2 bases, with 15 bases lying between them.

The rearrangement uses TRBV10-1 and TRBJ2-3; TRBD2 aligns across 10 bases. The V gene's germline CDR1 is WNHNN and CDR2 SYGVQD (reference sequence). The J segment lost 2 bases and the V segment lost 0 bases, leaving 2 bases of the junction unmatched. The CDR3 length is 16 residues. The CDR3 here is CASSESSGRNTDTQYF. Written as DNA, the CDR3 is TGCGCCAGCAGTGAGTCTAGCGGGAGGAACACAGATACGCAGTATTTT.

J is TRBJ2-1 and V is TRBV20-1; D is perhaps TRBD1 or TRBD2 (5 bases each). Between the trimmed V and J ends, which lost 4 bases and 15 bases, there was a span of 16 bases. Germline CDR1 reads DFQATT; CDR2 reads SNEGSKA (reference sequence). The CDR3 is made up of 11 amino acids. Here the CDR3 reads CSATRGPEGFF. In DNA, the CDR3 is TGCAGTGCTACAAGGGGCCCCGAGGGGTTCTTC.

The chain is built from TRBV21-1 and TRBJ2-7. TRBV21-1 is deemed a pseudogene. The CDR3 runs to 11 residues. The chain's CDR3 is CASSQLGEQYF. CDR3 nucleotide sequence: TGTGCCAGCAGTCAATTAGGCGAGCAGTACTTC.